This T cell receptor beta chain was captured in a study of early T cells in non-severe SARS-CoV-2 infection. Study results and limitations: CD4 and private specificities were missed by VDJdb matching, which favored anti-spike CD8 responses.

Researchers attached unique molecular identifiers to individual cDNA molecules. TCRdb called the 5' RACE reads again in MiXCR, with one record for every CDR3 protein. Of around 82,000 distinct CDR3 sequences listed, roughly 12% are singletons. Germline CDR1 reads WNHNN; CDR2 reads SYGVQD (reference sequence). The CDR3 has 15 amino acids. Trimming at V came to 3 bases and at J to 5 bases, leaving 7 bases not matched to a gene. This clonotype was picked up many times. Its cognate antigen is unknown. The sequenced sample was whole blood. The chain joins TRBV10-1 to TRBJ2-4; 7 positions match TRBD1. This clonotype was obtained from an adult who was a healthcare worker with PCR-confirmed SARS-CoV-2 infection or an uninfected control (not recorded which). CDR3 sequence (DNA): TGCGCCAGCAGTGACCCCACGACAGGGCAAAACATTCAGTACTTC. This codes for CASSDPTTGQNIQYF.